The 18 T cell receptor beta chains below come from one sample, sequenced in a study of neoadjuvant anti-PD-1 for oral cavity cancer. Repertoires were generated with immunoSEQ multiplex PCR, while TCRdb's copy carries only in-frame clones and drops some. The repertoire includes about 7,800 clones, approximately 70% of them detected once, and about 3.1% sits in the top ten. Time point specified: after neoadjuvant nivolumab, at surgical resection. The sample here was PBMCs, taken after nivolumab (anti-PD-1) treatment. The receptor set was obtained from a person aged 35-80 years with oral cavity squamous cell carcinoma.

The chain has TRBV12-1 and TRBJ1-5; the D call in the table, TRBD1, was not verified against the DNA. TRBV12-1 is a pseudogene. The CDR3 covers 16 residues. The CDR3 sequence is CASSYQSGQINQPQHF. As DNA, the CDR3 is TGTGCCAGCAGCTACCAAAGCGGACAGATCAATCAGCCCCAGCATTTT.

This clone came up a few times. CDR3 loop: CAISGGTDGQPQHF. CDR3 DNA: TGTGCCATCAGTGGCGGGACGGACGGACAGCCCCAGCATTTT. The chain couples TRBV10-3 to TRBJ1-5; D is possibly TRBD1 (5 bases). In germline, CDR1 is ENHRY, CDR2 SYGVKD. The V end lost 4 bases, the J end lost 7 bases, and 14 bases lay between the germline ends. This CDR3 comprises 14 residues.

The V call is TRBV6-4, the J call TRBJ2-2, with 10 bases that match TRBD2. The CDR3 totals 15 residues. Per germline, CDR1 MRHNA and CDR2 SNTAGT. V shed 5 bases, J shed 5 bases, and the junction held 5 bases outside the gene matches. DNA for the CDR3: TGTGCCAGCAGTCCCCTAGCGGGGGCTACCGGGGAGCTGTTTTTT. It is translated as CASSPLAGATGELFF.

The rearrangement joins TRBV7-2 to TRBJ1-4, with D unclear. The germline V and J ends were trimmed by 4 bases and 3 bases, with 18 bases remaining between them. Germline-derived CDR1 and CDR2 are SGHTA and FQGNSA. This CDR3 region has 17 residues. CDR3: CASSSLGSPTPNEKLFF. Written as DNA, the CDR3 is TGTGCCAGCAGCTCACTCGGGTCCCCTACACCTAATGAAAAACTGTTTTTT.

This clone has a handful of counts. This chain links TRBV5-5 with TRBJ2-7; 14 bases agree with TRBD2. This CDR3 spans 15 amino acids. CDR1 and CDR2 from the germline V gene are SGHKS and YYEKEE (reference sequence). V lost 4 bases, J lost 9 bases, and 9 bases stayed unmatched. The CDR3 sequence is CASSLWTSGGRGQYF. The CDR3 DNA follows: TGTGCCAGCAGCCTGTGGACTAGCGGGGGGCGTGGGCAGTACTTC.

This clone came up once. The chain employs TRBV2 and TRBJ1-2; D is possibly TRBD1 (6 bases). Trimming removed 3 bases from V and 5 bases from J, with 13 bases in between. This CDR3 has 14 residues. Germline CDR1 SNHLY, CDR2 FYNNEI. This CDR3 is CASSDRGRRYGYTF. Here the CDR3 DNA reads TGTGCCAGCAGTGATCGGGGGCGTCGGTATGGCTACACCTTC.

The chain recombines TRBV5-1 with TRBJ2-7, with D tentatively TRBD1 or TRBD2 (5 bases each). V was cut by 4 bases and J by 2 bases, with 16 bases left in between. The CDR3 runs 15 residues. Germline V gives CDR1 SGHRS, CDR2 YFSETQ. The CDR3 coding sequence is TGCGCCAGCAGCCGCCGAGGGGCACGGACCTACGAGCAGTACTTC. It specifies CASSRRGARTYEQYF.

The chain couples TRBV6-1 to TRBJ2-3; TRBD1 agrees at 8 bases. This CDR3 region has 15 residues. J gave up 0 bases and V 5 bases, and 4 bases lay outside the gene matches. Germline V gene sequence: CDR1 MNHNS, CDR2 SASEGT. The DNA for the CDR3 is TGTGCCAGCAGTCACCAGGGGGCTAGCACAGATACGCAGTATTTT. It is translated as CASSHQGASTDTQYF.

The J gene is TRBJ2-7, the V gene TRBV27, with 9 bases identical to TRBD1. V lost 2 bases and J lost 3; bases outside the gene matches: 8. The CDR3 extends over 16 amino acids. Germline values: CDR1 MNHEY, CDR2 SMNVEV (reference sequence). The CDR3 DNA is TGTGCCAGCAGTTTAAAGTACCCGGGACAGGGCTACGAGCAGTACTTC. This encodes CASSLKYPGQGYEQYF.

V gene TRBV5-4 combines with J gene TRBJ2-2, with 8 bases matching TRBD2. V was pared by 0 bases and J by 3 bases, with 10 bases of the junction left unmatched. This CDR3 has 18 residues. Germline V CDR1 and CDR2: SGHNT, YYREEE (reference sequence). CDR3 amino acids: CASSLELRGETYTGELFF. CDR3 coding DNA: TGTGCCAGCAGCTTGGAATTGCGGGGGGAAACTTACACCGGGGAGCTGTTTTTT.

This rearrangement joins TRBV10-3 to TRBJ2-5; D perhaps matches TRBD1 (6 bases). The germline V gene encodes CDR1 ENHRY and CDR2 SYGVKD. Deletions cut 10 bases from V and 5 bases from J, with 11 bases between. This CDR3 contains 11 residues. This CDR3 reads CATRGPETQYF. The CDR3 DNA sequence: TGTGCCACCAGGGGACCGGAGACCCAGTACTTC.

The sample holds one count of this clone. The genes are TRBV29-1 and TRBJ2-3; D call uncertain. The germline V and J ends were trimmed by 1 base and 4 bases, with 15 bases remaining between them. This CDR3 is 15 amino acids long. Per germline, CDR1 SQVTM and CDR2 ANQGSEA. The CDR3 is CSVEGSLVGPDTQYF. In DNA form, the CDR3 reads TGCAGCGTTGAAGGGTCTTTAGTAGGTCCAGATACGCAGTATTTT.

The gene calls are TRBV9 and TRBJ1-2; a weak D match, TRBD1 (5 bases). This CDR3 has 14 residues. In germline, CDR1 is SGDLS, CDR2 YYNGEE. V lost 4 bases, J lost 4 bases, and 14 bases lay in between. This CDR3 reads CASSPRGVGYGYTF. The CDR3 DNA sequence: TGTGCCAGCAGCCCTCGGGGGGTCGGCTATGGCTACACCTTC.

The chain uses TRBV7-3 and TRBJ2-2; 10 bases agree with TRBD2. This CDR3 is built from 15 residues. The V gene's germline CDR1 is SGHTA and CDR2 FQGTGA. Trimming took 3 bases from V and 3 from J; bases not matched to a gene: 1. The CDR3, as DNA: TGTGCCAGCAGCTTGACTAGCGGGCACACCGGGGAGCTGTTTTTT. The encoded protein is CASSLTSGHTGELFF.

This clone was picked up a small number of times. The gene calls are TRBV10-3 and TRBJ1-2, with D perhaps TRBD1 (5 bases). Trimming shortened V by 4 bases and J by 8 bases, and 17 bases separated the two germline ends. The CDR3 is made up of 14 amino acids. Looked up from germline, CDR1 is ENHRY and CDR2 is SYGVKD. The CDR3 loop is CAISAGTRLLGYTF. CDR3 bases: TGTGCCATCAGTGCCGGGACCCGACTATTGGGCTACACCTTC.

V and J are TRBV4-3 and TRBJ2-5; the match to TRBD2 covers 13 bases. This CDR3 contains 17 residues. The V gene end was trimmed by 1 base and the J gene end by 3 bases; junction bases not matched to a gene: 5. Germline loops: CDR1 LGHNA, CDR2 YSLEER. The CDR3 DNA sequence: TGCGCCAGCAGCCAAGGGGTAGGACTAGCGGGGGAAGAGACCCAGTACTTC. Its protein is CASSQGVGLAGEETQYF.

The chain combines TRBV19 with TRBJ1-2; D is unclear. The CDR3 has 11 residues. Germline V gives CDR1 LNHDA, CDR2 SQIVND (reference sequence). The ends were cut back, 3 bases at V and 10 bases at J, with 9 bases in the middle. CDR3 protein: CASSMVPHYTF. The CDR3 coding sequence is TGTGCCAGTAGTATGGTTCCCCACTACACCTTC.

The rearrangement joins TRBV27 to TRBJ2-5; 7 positions agree with TRBD1. Germline-derived CDR1 and CDR2 are MNHEY and SMNVEV (reference sequence). This CDR3 is 13 amino acids long. V lost 8 bases to trimming and J lost 5 bases; unmatched junction nucleotides: 8. CDR3 loop: CASGDRVLETQYF. Written as DNA, the CDR3 is TGTGCCAGCGGCGACAGGGTTTTGGAGACCCAGTACTTC.